The 23 T cell receptor beta chains below all came from one sample that was sequenced in a study of shared clonotypes between healthy human individuals. Using immunoSEQ multiplex PCR, the repertoire was profiled, and TCRdb retains in-frame clones only, with some absent. The sample includes 2 million to 2.5 million clones, more than 85% seen only once; the top ten take 0.39%. Sequencing input: naive CD4+ T cells from PBMCs. The subset denotes: CD45RA+ positively selected. The receptors originated from a man between 18 and 35 years old in good health. Some clones in this sample may be carry-over from other donors' samples.

V is TRBV5-1 and J is TRBJ1-1, with 10 bases aligning to TRBD1. The CDR3 runs to 15 residues. V was pared by 4 bases and J by 1 base, with 4 bases of the junction left unmatched. CDR1 SGHRS and CDR2 YFSETQ come from the germline V gene. The CDR3 coding sequence is TGCGCCAGCAGCCTAGGACAGGGGGAGAACACTGAAGCTTTCTTT. It specifies CASSLGQGENTEAFF.

The chain carries TRBV27 and TRBJ2-1; the D call may be TRBD1 or TRBD2 (7 bases each). In germline, CDR1 is MNHEY, CDR2 SMNVEV (reference sequence). Deletions cut 5 bases from V and 7 bases from J, with 15 bases between. The CDR3 consists of 14 residues. The CDR3: CASSRDQGGNEQFF. The CDR3 bases are TGTGCCAGCAGTCGCGATCAGGGGGGGAATGAGCAGTTCTTC.

V usage is TRBV5-1 and J usage is TRBJ2-7; D remains ambiguous. V lost 1 base and J lost 3, with 11 bases in between. The CDR3 spans 14 residues. Germline CDR1 reads SGHRS; CDR2 reads YFSETQ. CDR3 loop: CASSLRSNSYEQYF. CDR3 nucleotides: TGCGCCAGCAGCTTGCGCAGTAACAGCTACGAGCAGTACTTC.

J is TRBJ2-2 and V is TRBV2, with TRBD2 matching 12 bases. Looked up from germline, CDR1 is SNHLY and CDR2 is FYNNEI. V was clipped by 7 bases and J by 3 bases; unmatched bases: 18. This CDR3 comprises 20 residues. CDR3 sequence: CASNFRRQTSGSEDTGELFF. The CDR3 DNA reads TGTGCCAGCAACTTCCGACGACAGACTAGCGGGAGTGAGGACACCGGGGAGCTGTTTTTT.

V and J are TRBV6-1 and TRBJ2-7, with 9 bases matching TRBD1. The CDR3 length is 14 residues. Germline V lookup: CDR1 MNHNS, CDR2 SASEGT. Trimming removed 8 bases from V and 6 bases from J; junction bases left unmatched: 11. The CDR3 reads CASLHPQGAFEQYF. The DNA of the CDR3 is TGTGCCAGCCTACACCCACAGGGGGCATTCGAGCAGTACTTC.

The chain carries TRBV5-1 and TRBJ2-1; D gene uncertain. There are 14 residues in the CDR3. Germline CDR1 reads SGHRS; CDR2 reads YFSETQ. Deletions cut 3 bases from V and 6 bases from J, with 13 bases between. The CDR3 DNA reads as TGCGCCAGCAGCTGGACCTTACTTCCCAATGAGCAGTTCTTC. It translates to CASSWTLLPNEQFF.

The chain recombines TRBV5-1 with TRBJ2-1; D unresolved. CDR1 and CDR2 (germline): SGHRS, YFSETQ. The V end was cut by 4 bases, the J end by 3 bases, with 11 bases between. The CDR3 consists of 14 residues. The CDR3 region has the DNA TGCGCCAGCAGCGCATTGACCCACTACAATGAGCAGTTCTTC. This sequence encodes CASSALTHYNEQFF.

This clone was picked up one time. This chain connects TRBV7-8 to TRBJ2-7; TRBD2 agrees at 8 bases. The CDR3 consists of 14 residues. J lost 2 bases, V lost 2 bases, and 2 bases had no gene match. CDR1 and CDR2 from the germline V gene are SGHVS and FQNEAQ. CDR3: CASSLRRGAYEQYF. The CDR3 nucleotides read TGTGCCAGCAGCTTAAGGCGGGGGGCCTACGAGCAGTACTTC.

The J gene is TRBJ2-7, the V gene TRBV7-9; a weak D match, TRBD1 (6 bases). With 5 bases removed from V and 4 bases from J, the gap between germline ends came to 21 bases. CDR3 length: 16 residues. Germline V gene lookup returns CDR1 SEHNR and CDR2 FQNEAQ (reference sequence). CDR3 residues: CASSTQTGATPYEQYF. The CDR3 DNA is TGTGCCAGCAGCACACAGACAGGCGCCACTCCATACGAGCAGTACTTC.

This chain connects TRBV7-9 to TRBJ1-3, with D possibly being TRBD1 (5 bases). Trimming left V 1 base short and J 2 bases short, with 9 bases between. The CDR3 is 15 residues long. The V gene's germline CDR1 is SEHNR and CDR2 FQNEAQ (reference sequence). This CDR3 is CASSLVGVPGNTIYF. The CDR3 nucleotides are TGTGCCAGCAGCTTAGTGGGGGTACCTGGAAACACCATATATTTT.

The chain couples TRBV29-1 to TRBJ2-7; no reliable D call. This CDR3 comprises 12 residues. Per the germline V gene, CDR1 is SQVTM and CDR2 is ANQGSEA. V was shortened by 3 bases and J by 6 bases, with 12 bases between the two germline ends. CDR3 sequence: CSVDARRGEQYF. DNA for the CDR3: TGCAGCGTTGACGCCAGGCGAGGCGAGCAGTACTTC.

This clone was seen a single time. This rearrangement joins TRBV9 to TRBJ2-2; D remains unclear. V gave up 4 bases and J gave up 1 base, with 11 bases separating them. The CDR3 consists of 15 residues. Germline CDR1 and CDR2: SGDLS and YYNGEE. CDR3 sequence: CASSSTGRNTGELFF. CDR3 nucleotide sequence: TGTGCCAGCAGCTCGACCGGCCGGAACACCGGGGAGCTGTTTTTT.

The J gene is TRBJ2-3, the V gene TRBV14; D might be TRBD1 or TRBD2, each matching 5 bases. Germline CDR1 SGHDN, CDR2 FVKESK. This CDR3 spans 13 amino acids. V was pared by 5 bases and J by 8 bases, with 14 bases between. The CDR3 DNA is TGTGCCAGCAGCTCCGGGACCCCGGTTACGCAGTATTTT. This encodes CASSSGTPVTQYF.

The chain combines TRBV15 with TRBJ2-2; weak D call: TRBD1 (5 bases). V shed 4 bases and J shed 0 bases, with 6 bases lying between them. In germline, CDR1 is LNHNV, CDR2 YYDKDF (reference sequence). The CDR3 spans 14 residues. CDR3 sequence: CATSIRANTGELFF. CDR3 in DNA: TGTGCCACCAGCATCAGGGCGAACACCGGGGAGCTGTTTTTT.

The J gene is TRBJ1-2, the V gene TRBV19, with D possibly TRBD1 on 5 matching bases. Germline V gives CDR1 LNHDA, CDR2 SQIVND (reference sequence). The CDR3 is 14 amino acids. The V and J ends lost 6 bases and 3 bases respectively, with 14 bases between them. The CDR3 protein is CASRRDSSDYGYTF. The CDR3, as DNA: TGTGCCAGTAGGCGGGACTCGTCTGACTATGGCTACACCTTC.

This clone was detected only once. The chain has TRBV4-1 and TRBJ2-1, with 11 bases matching TRBD2. The CDR3 contains 16 residues. CDR1 and CDR2 (germline): MGHRA, YSYEKL. Trimming took 3 bases from V and 6 from J; bases not matched to a gene: 7. The CDR3 spells CASSQVSSGRTNEQFF. For the CDR3, the DNA is TGCGCCAGCAGCCAGGTCTCTAGCGGGAGGACCAATGAGCAGTTCTTC.

The V gene is TRBV5-1, the J gene TRBJ2-1; TRBD2 aligns across 10 bases. Trimming took 4 bases from V and 1 from J; bases not matched to a gene: 17. The CDR3 is made up of 20 amino acids. The V gene's germline CDR1 is SGHRS and CDR2 YFSETQ. The CDR3 nucleotides read TGCGCCAGCAGCCCCCTGGGTACTAGCGGGGATCAGGGTTCCTACAATGAGCAGTTCTTC. It yields the protein CASSPLGTSGDQGSYNEQFF.

The chain recombines TRBV11-2 with TRBJ2-3; D uncertain. This CDR3 region has 15 residues. Germline loops: CDR1 SGHAT, CDR2 FQNNGV. Trimming stripped 3 bases from V and 1 base from J, with 11 bases between. CDR3 protein: CASSFTRSGTDTQYF. In DNA, the CDR3 is TGTGCCAGCAGCTTTACCCGTTCGGGCACAGATACGCAGTATTTT.

The chain employs TRBV4-1 and TRBJ2-7; TRBD1 or TRBD2 may be the D gene (5 bases each). V lost 4 bases and J lost 3, with 16 bases in between. Germline V gene lookup returns CDR1 MGHRA and CDR2 YSYEKL. The CDR3 is 15 residues long. The CDR3 DNA follows: TGCGCCAGCAGCCTCGAGGGGCAAGGTAGCTACGAGCAGTACTTC. Encoded protein: CASSLEGQGSYEQYF.

The V gene is TRBV6-6, the J gene TRBJ1-4; D is unresolved. Trimming removed 2 bases at V and 0 bases at J, with 7 bases between. The CDR3 totals 15 residues. Germline CDR1 and CDR2: MNHNY and SVGAGI (reference sequence). CDR3 region: CASSYVGATNEKLFF. CDR3 in DNA: TGTGCCAGCAGTTACGTCGGTGCAACTAATGAAAAACTGTTTTTT.

The chain couples TRBV5-5 to TRBJ2-3, with D perhaps matching TRBD2 (6 bases). Trimming shortened V by 1 base and J by 2 bases, and 11 bases separated the two germline ends. Germline V gene lookup returns CDR1 SGHKS and CDR2 YYEKEE (reference sequence). The CDR3 runs to 15 residues. The CDR3 sequence is CASSLSAGPTDTQYF. CDR3 nucleotide sequence: TGTGCCAGCAGCTTGAGTGCGGGACCCACAGATACGCAGTATTTT.

V gene TRBV6-4 combines with J gene TRBJ1-2; tentatively, D is TRBD1 (5 bases). Germline assignment: CDR1 MRHNA and CDR2 SNTAGT. The length of the CDR3 is 15 residues. V was shortened by 6 bases and J by 4 bases, with 18 bases between the two germline ends. The DNA of the CDR3 is TGTGCCAGCAGCGAGACTTTTGGGGGGTTCTATGGCTACACCTTC. Residues: CASSETFGGFYGYTF.

This clone has only a few counts. The chain recombines TRBV7-9 with TRBJ1-1; no reliable D call. The V gene's germline CDR1 is SEHNR and CDR2 FQNEAQ (reference sequence). V lost 4 bases and J 3 bases, leaving 9 bases between the germline ends. The CDR3 spans 13 residues. This CDR3 reads CASSSQEDTEAFF. The CDR3 DNA reads as TGTGCCAGCAGCTCCCAGGAGGACACTGAAGCTTTCTTT.